This T cell receptor (beta chain) appears in the sequencing data of a study of blood T cell repertoires in COVID-19. Across the whole study: Acute and convalescent COVID-19 specimens originated in the United States, Italy and Spain. Sample material is recorded as cDNA or gDNA derived from T cells, B-cell-depleted T cells, or PBMCs.

This CDR3 is built from 15 residues. The V segment lost 3 bases and the J segment 0 bases; nucleotides outside the gene matches: 7. The germline gives CDR1 DFQATT, CDR2 SNEGSKA (reference sequence). Per the original methods: Amplification of reference gene primers provided the estimated nucleated cell counts. Libraries were prepared by immunoSEQ multiplex PCR; TCRdb keeps only in-frame clonotypes and omits some of them. V, J and clone size were drawn from that table, and D and trimming were deduced from the DNA. The sample carries 60,000 to 75,000 clones, 80% to 90% recorded once. The specimen was peripheral blood. The sequence came from a woman over 75 with active COVID-19. The rearrangement joins TRBV20-1 to TRBJ1-1; the match to TRBD1 covers 7 bases. The CDR3 region has the DNA TGCAGTGCTAGTGATACCGGGACAGTGAACACTGAAGCTTTCTTT. Translated, it gives CSASDTGTVNTEAFF.